This T cell receptor beta chain was sequenced for a study of Graves' ophthalmopathy and Graves' hyperthyroidism. Broader study findings: For separating ophthalmopathy from stable hyperthyroidism, a 13-signature model gave roughly 90% sensitivity and roughly 83% specificity. Blood also carried most expanded thyroid clonotypes exceeding 0.001 frequency. The model flagged ophthalmopathy progression at around 70% sensitivity and around 72% specificity.

Germline V gives CDR1 DFQATT, CDR2 SNEGSKA (reference sequence). V lost 4 bases and J 4 bases, leaving 16 bases between the germline ends. CDR3 length: 14 residues. Regarding this clonotype: The target antigen is unknown.

The TCR beta CDR3 regions underwent amplification from RNA transcripts. The first-round RT-PCR employed HTBI primers together with the Qiagen OneStep RT-PCR kit. A multiplex PCR was then performed as the second round. TCRdb re-derived calls from the multiplex PCR reads in MiXCR, one entry per CDR3 protein. Of around 1,200,000 distinct CDR3 sequences in the sample, 35% to 40% are singletons; the top ten hold over 8.5%. Certain patients were not enrolled. These were patients with other autoimmune diseases, uncontrolled infections, pregnancy or lactation. This receptor was identified in an adult man with Graves' hyperthyroidism. Specimen: peripheral blood or thyroid tissue (not recorded which). V and J are TRBV20-1 and TRBJ1-1; D unresolved. CDR3 DNA: TGCAGTGCTATAGATCGTTTAATGAGCACTGAAGCTTTCTTT. The encoded protein is CSAIDRLMSTEAFF.